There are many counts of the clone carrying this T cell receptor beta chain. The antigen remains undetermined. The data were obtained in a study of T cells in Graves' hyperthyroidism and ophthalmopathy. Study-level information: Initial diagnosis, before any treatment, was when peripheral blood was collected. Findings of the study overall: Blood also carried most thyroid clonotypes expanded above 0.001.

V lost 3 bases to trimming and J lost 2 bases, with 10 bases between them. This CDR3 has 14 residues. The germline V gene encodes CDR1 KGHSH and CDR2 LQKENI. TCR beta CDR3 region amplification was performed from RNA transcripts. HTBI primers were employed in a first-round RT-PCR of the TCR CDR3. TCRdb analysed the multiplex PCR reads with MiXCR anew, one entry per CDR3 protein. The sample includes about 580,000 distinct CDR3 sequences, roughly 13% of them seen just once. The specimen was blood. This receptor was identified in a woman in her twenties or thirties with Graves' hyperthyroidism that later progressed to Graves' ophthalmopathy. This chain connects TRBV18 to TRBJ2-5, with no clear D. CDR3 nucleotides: TGTGCCAGCTCACCGGACGGACGGCAAGAGACCCAGTACTTC. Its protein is CASSPDGRQETQYF.